Listed here is a single T cell receptor (beta chain). Its target is unknown. The data originate from a study of T cell repertoires in ileal Crohn's disease. General study findings and limits: Within the first postoperative year, endoscopy came at median roughly seven months. All patients with clonality above 26.8% had endoscopic recurrence.

Time point here: neoterminal ileum biopsy at postoperative endoscopy, about 6 months after surgery. Patients were adults with ileal or ileocolonic Crohn's disease needing resection. Germline-derived CDR1 and CDR2 are SNHLY and FYNNEI. CDR3 length: 15 residues. Between the trimmed V and J ends, which lost 5 bases and 4 bases, there was a span of 15 bases. TCRdb's copy holds only in-frame clones and misses some; the assay was immunoSEQ multiplex PCR. The profile shows 12,000 or so clones, 65% to 80% of them singletons. This clonotype originated in an adult with Crohn's disease. The V call is TRBV2, the J call TRBJ1-3, with D unclear. Sequencing input: ileal tissue. CDR3 in DNA: TGTGCCAGCAGTCCGGGCCAAAACCCCGGAAACACCATATATTTT. As protein: CASSPGQNPGNTIYF.